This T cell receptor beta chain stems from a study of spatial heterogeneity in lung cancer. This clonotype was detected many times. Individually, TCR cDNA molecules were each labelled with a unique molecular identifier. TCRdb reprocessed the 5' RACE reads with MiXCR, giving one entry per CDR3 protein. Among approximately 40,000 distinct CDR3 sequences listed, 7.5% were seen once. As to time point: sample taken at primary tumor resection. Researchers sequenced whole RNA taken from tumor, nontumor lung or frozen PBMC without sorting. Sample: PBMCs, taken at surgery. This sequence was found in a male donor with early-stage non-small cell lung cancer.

In nucleotides, the CDR3 is TGCGCCAGCAGATGGAGGACCCAAGAGACCCAGTACTTC. Translated, it gives CASRWRTQETQYF. The chain is built from TRBV5-1 and TRBJ2-5, with D possibly matching TRBD2 (5 bases). Trimming left V 5 bases short and J 1 base short, with 9 bases between. Germline CDR1 SGHRS, CDR2 YFSETQ. CDR3 length: 13 residues. The variable domain in full, with the rest retrieved from reference TRBV5-1 and TRBJ2-5, is KAGVTQTPRYLIKTRGQQVTLSCSPISGHRSVSWYQQTPGQGLQFLFEYFSETQRNKGNFPGRFSGRQFSNSRSEMNVSTLELGDSALYLCASRWRTQETQYFGPGTRLLVL.